This TCR beta chain stems from a study of OX40 agonist ivuxolimab in advanced cancers. On the study more broadly: Ivuxolimab doses were 0.01, 0.1, 0.3, 1.5, 3 or 10 mg/kg every 2 weeks. People who had prior anti-PD-1, anti-PD-L1 or anti-CTLA-4 therapy could take part, and 40% had some. General study points: The authors also found low normalized T-cell clonal expansion in some nonresponders. CD4+ T cells averaged fewer expanded clones than CD8+ T cells.

On this clone: Its antigen remains unidentified.

TCRdb keeps only in-frame clones here, not all; method: immunoSEQ multiplex PCR. The table shows 55,000 to 65,000 clones, with over 60% occurring only once. The sequence was collected from an adult with an advanced solid tumor such as melanoma, head and neck, liver or kidney cancer. The sample here was CD4+ or CD8+ T cells sorted from blood, taken in a trial of the OX40 agonist ivuxolimab.

The CDR3 DNA sequence: TGTGCCAGCTCACCACTGTTCGAGTACGGGGAGCTGTTTTTT. Translated: CASSPLFEYGELFF. V and J are TRBV18 and TRBJ2-2; no clear D gene. V gave up 1 base and J gave up 7 bases, with 10 bases separating them. The CDR3 has 14 amino acids. Germline CDR1 reads KGHSH; CDR2 reads LQKENI.